This T cell receptor beta chain appears in the sequencing data of a study of memory CD4+ T cells and cytomegalovirus serostatus. Single viable CD3+CD4+CD8-CD45RO+ cells were sorted as the memory CD4+ T cells. Clones were read by immunoSEQ multiplex PCR, and TCRdb kept only the in-frame ones, dropping some. Of 61,000 or so clones detected, around three quarters appear once; the ten largest clones hold approximately 0.5%. V was pared by 7 bases and J by 5 bases, with 18 bases between. The CDR3 extends over 15 amino acids. Per the germline V gene, CDR1 is MDHEN and CDR2 is SYDVKM. Material: memory CD4+ T cells from blood. The clonotype comes from an adult in good health and CMV-seronegative. Some clones in this sample may be carry-over from other donors' samples. The gene calls are TRBV28 and TRBJ1-5; TRBD1 might be the D (6 bases). The CDR3 loop reads CASIGITGWDQPQHF. DNA of the CDR3: TGTGCCAGCATTGGGATCACAGGGTGGGATCAGCCCCAGCATTTT.